The 8 T cell receptor beta chains below were found in one sample sequenced in a study of cytomegalovirus exposure and HLA in healthy donors. With 60 Vbeta and 13 Jbeta primers, the PCR was carried out. Clones were sequenced by immunoSEQ multiplex PCR, and TCRdb holds only the in-frame ones, with some missing. The sample has about 270,000 clones, 65% to 85% seen once; the top ten hold approximately 2.5%. The sequenced sample was PBMCs. The receptors derive from a female donor in good health and CMV-seronegative.

With respect to this clone: At one of its ends the junction is not consistent with the germline gene, which may arise from a read error. The V call is TRBV7-6, the J call TRBJ2-1; D is ambiguous. CDR1 is SGHVS and CDR2 is FNYEAQ in the germline V gene. CDR3 length: 13 amino acids. This chain's CDR3 is CASSQMTHNEQFF. Written as DNA, the CDR3 is TGCGCCAGCAGCCAGATGACTCACAATGAGCAGTTCTTC.

V and J are TRBV4-1 and TRBJ2-2, with TRBD2 matching over 8 bases. Trimming took 1 base from V and 6 from J; bases not matched to a gene: 10. This CDR3 is 17 amino acids long. Per germline, CDR1 MGHRA and CDR2 YSYEKL. As DNA, the CDR3 is TGCGCCAGCAGCCAAGTGGCTAGCGGGCCGGTCGCCGGGGAGCTGTTTTTT. Its translation is CASSQVASGPVAGELFF.

The chain couples TRBV6-5 to TRBJ2-2, with 11 bases fitting TRBD2. The length of the CDR3 is 15 residues. The J segment lost 1 base and the V segment lost 6 bases, leaving 1 base of the junction unmatched. Per the germline V gene, CDR1 is MNHEY and CDR2 is SVGAGI. The CDR3 region has the DNA TGTGCCAGCAGGACTAGCGGGGTGAACACCGGGGAGCTGTTTTTT. This codes for CASRTSGVNTGELFF.

The chain uses TRBV27 and TRBJ1-1, with D perhaps matching TRBD1 (5 bases). CDR3 length equals 14 residues. Germline V gene lookup returns CDR1 MNHEY and CDR2 SMNVEV (reference sequence). With 5 bases removed from V and 4 bases from J, the gap between germline ends came to 14 bases. CDR3 in amino acids: CASSDATEGTEAFF. The DNA for the CDR3 is TGTGCCAGCAGTGACGCGACAGAAGGCACTGAAGCTTTCTTT.

V is TRBV2 and J is TRBJ2-3, with TRBD2 matching over 14 bases. The germline CDR1 and CDR2 sequences are SNHLY and FYNNEI. The ends lost 6 bases at V and 1 base at J; junction bases unmatched: 12. This CDR3 comprises 19 residues. The CDR3 region has the DNA TGTGCCAGCAGCCAACGACTAGCGGGAGGGCTATATGGCACAGATACGCAGTATTTT. Translating gives CASSQRLAGGLYGTDTQYF.

About this clone: A read error may account for a junction end that differs from germline. The chain is built from TRBV28 and TRBJ1-2, with 7 nucleotides matching TRBD1. This CDR3 region has 13 residues. Germline CDR1 and CDR2: MDHEN and SYDVKM. The CDR3 DNA is TGTGCCAGCAGTCAGACAGGGAACTATGACTACACCTTC. It is translated as CASSQTGNYDYTF.

The rearrangement links TRBV6-1 to TRBJ2-7; the match to TRBD2 covers 7 bases. In germline, CDR1 is MNHNS, CDR2 SASEGT. The CDR3 has 13 residues. The V gene end was trimmed by 7 bases and the J gene end by 4 bases; junction bases not matched to a gene: 7. CDR3 amino acids: CASNRREWYEQYF. CDR3 bases: TGTGCCAGCAACCGGCGGGAGTGGTACGAGCAGTACTTC.

With respect to this clone: This CDR3 is also generated by other DNA sequences in the sample. The V call is TRBV27, the J call TRBJ2-7, with 9 bases that match TRBD1. Germline lookup yields CDR1 MNHEY and CDR2 SMNVEV (reference sequence). The CDR3 is made up of 12 amino acids. V shed 6 bases, J shed 3 bases, and the junction held 0 bases outside the gene matches. The CDR3 region has the DNA TGTGCCAGCAGGGACAGGGGCTACGAGCAGTACTTC. Translated: CASRDRGYEQYF.